This T cell receptor beta chain was recorded in a study of graft-versus-host responses after intestinal transplantation. Study summary: Recipients had multivisceral, liver-intestinal, or isolated intestinal transplants. Every transplant recipient was induced with anti-thymocyte globulin, then maintained on tacrolimus and steroids for two to three years. Findings and limits, study-wide: Some patients had graft-donor T cell macrochimerism. In their allografts, the ratios of graft-versus-host to host-versus-graft T cell clones were high. Recipient marrow showed GvH clones, some seen first in ileum or blood.

Points on this clone: Its antigen remains unidentified.

The CDR3 has 15 residues. V was shortened by 2 bases and J by 6 bases, with 16 bases between the two germline ends. Per the germline V gene, CDR1 is MNHEY and CDR2 is SVGAGI. The data were produced by immunoSEQ multiplex PCR, yet TCRdb's version contains in-frame clones alone and is incomplete. The table has under 80,000 clones, around 92% seen once. Material: PBMCs, obtained 98 days after intestinal transplantation. V usage is TRBV6-5 and J usage is TRBJ1-1, with a tentative D call TRBD1 (5 bases). This clonotype was sampled from a human patient who received an intestinal transplant, so some T cells may come from the graft donor. The CDR3 loop is CASSYLRGVAAEAFF. The CDR3, as DNA: TGTGCCAGCAGTTACCTAAGGGGAGTGGCTGCTGAAGCTTTCTTT.